This T cell receptor beta chain was identified during a study of lymphopenia after photon versus proton radiotherapy. This CDR3 contains 15 residues. V lost 4 bases and J 0 bases, leaving 7 bases between the germline ends. Germline-derived CDR1 and CDR2 are LGHNA and YNFKEQ. Generated by immunoSEQ multiplex PCR, the TCRdb table keeps only in-frame clones and is missing some. The table records over 25,000 clones, roughly 89% of them present only once. The rearrangement uses TRBV4-2 and TRBJ2-6; D is undetermined. The material sequenced was peripheral blood, taken from a patient treated with proton-based radiotherapy. This receptor was obtained from a woman aged 60-75 years with cholangiocarcinoma. Some clones in this sample may be carry-over from other donors' samples. The CDR3 DNA reads TGTGCCAGCAGCCCACGAATCTCTGGGGCCAACGTCCTGACTTTC. Amino acids: CASSPRISGANVLTF.